This T cell receptor beta chain is drawn from a study of T cell responses to AZD1222 COVID-19 vaccine (TCRdb year 2021). Some background on the complete study: Because spike-specific TCR depth and breadth did not differ between the two schedules, AZD1222 recipients who got a second dose at roughly 4 weeks were pooled with those who got a second dose at roughly 12 weeks. TCR sequencing covered over 230 trial participants: about 210 given two doses of AZD1222 and 26 given two doses of MenACWY control vaccine. Enrollment into the trials was organized by age into subgroups of 18-55, 56-69 and 70-plus years, and those subgroups contained about 150, 27 and 61 TCR-sequenced participants, respectively. The investigation overall reported the following: Participants were mostly white British, with more females than males. The authors suggested clonal diversity may have been underestimated. Conclusions about previously exposed vaccinees were limited because only 5 or 6 AZD1222 recipients were SARS-CoV-2 seropositive at baseline. Vaccine-associated CD4 TCRs spanned the whole spike protein, with dominant responses in regions 160-218 and 743-854. After two AZD1222 doses, spike-specific TCR breadth and depth were significantly higher than at day 0 and than in MenACWY recipients. The 56-69-year group was small, and its depth increase did not reach significance, likely because of low power. Reportedly, almost half of the unique spike-specific TCRs recognized epitopes lying outside the regions that are mutated in the B.1.351 and B.1.1.7 variants. Because no day 14 peak-response samples were available, repertoires were characterized only after the peak T cell response.

Per the publication, the time point label means: baseline before first vaccination. Samples from vaccinated people were obtained from the UK trials COV001 and COV002, which included a single-blind randomized controlled phase 2/3 trial of AZD1222 (ChAdOx1 nCoV-19) in healthy adults. Trial participant PBMC samples were collected at day 0 and day 28 after the second dose for TCRbeta chain sequencing. The CDR3 regions of human TCRbeta chains were analyzed by immunosequencing. The original pipeline was this. TCRs in the repertoires were matched against a reference library of SARS-CoV-2-specific TCRs that had been generated with the MIRA antigen-specificity platform. Breadth was defined as the fraction of unique TCRs that were SARS-CoV-2-associated. Depth was defined as the fraction of total T cells that were SARS-CoV-2-associated. Each spike-specific TCR was assigned to its reactive spike region and to a CD4 or CD8 class using the MIRA data. Log10-transformed breadth and depth values were compared by one-way ANOVA with Sidak's multiple comparisons tests. TCRdb re-hosts the immuneACCESS table, in-frame sequences only. Its copies lack some clones; in the studies checked, an unresolved V gene accounts for under half of them, and the cause for the rest is not known. D and trimming were read from the DNA, whereas the V and J calls and clone size are those reported in that table. The sample data list about 110,000 clones, and approximately 90% of these were observed just once. In total, the top ten clones hold 1.6% of the sample.

Cut back by 6 bases and 5 bases, the V and J ends lie 10 bases apart. CDR1 and CDR2, per the germline V gene, are WSHSY and SAAADI. CDR3 length: 12 amino acids, cysteine to phenylalanine. The DNA shown is the 36-base CDR3, in frame from base 1. This clone was detected a few times. Its specific antigen is unknown. No qualities accompany the bases; no much larger clone lies one base away. The chain is assembled from TRBV10-2 and TRBJ1-1, with the D segment identity uncertain. The sequencing here drew on peripheral blood, taken on day 0 of AZD1222 vaccination. The sequence was obtained from an adult in good health. The CDR3 is CASRSLGTEAFF. Read as DNA, the sequence is TGCGCCAGCAGGTCCCTCGGGACTGAAGCTTTCTTT.